This T cell receptor beta chain was recovered during a study of blood T cell repertoires in COVID-19. The CDR3 has 15 amino acids. CDR1 SGDLS and CDR2 YYNGEE come from the germline V gene. The germline V and J ends were trimmed by 3 bases and 0 bases, with 10 bases remaining between them. Produced via immunoSEQ multiplex PCR; TCRdb's table is partial and in-frame only. The table lists 490,000 or so clones, about 85% of them singletons. The rearrangement links TRBV9 to TRBJ2-1; D remains ambiguous. The clonotype comes from a woman aged 55 to 70 who had recovered from COVID-19. The specimen sequenced was PBMCs or T cells enriched from blood (not recorded which). The CDR3: CASSATASSYNEQFF. The DNA for the CDR3 is TGTGCCAGCAGCGCCACTGCTAGCTCCTACAATGAGCAGTTCTTC. Supplemented by reference TRBV9 and TRBJ2-1, the full variable domain reads DSGVTQTPKHLITATGQRVTLRCSPRSGDLSVYWYQQSLDQGLQFLIQYYNGEERAKGNILERFSAQQFPDLHSELNLSSLELGDSALYFCASSATASSYNEQFFGPGTRLTVL.